The clone carrying this T cell receptor beta chain was observed a handful of times. Its antigen remains unidentified. This entry is derived from a study of T cell repertoires in cytomegalovirus infection. Study findings and constraints: Identification of carriers of CMV plus the relevant HLA was performed using cumulative public TCR beta family frequency. Ex vivo, HLA-C-restricted CMV-specific TCR beta clonotypes prevailed over the rest of the response.

TCRdb processed the reads anew with MiXCR; each CDR3 protein has one entry. The repertoire holds about 300,000 distinct CDR3 sequences, with 9.6% as singletons. The sequenced sample was PBMCs. The source of this sequence is a human donor in good health (CMV status not recorded). Some clones in this sample may be carry-over from other donors' samples.

CDR3 nucleotides: TGCAGTGCGCTCGCAGGCGGTAACACTGAAGCTTTCTTT. This gives the protein CSALAGGNTEAFF. The rearrangement uses TRBV20-1 and TRBJ1-1; D unclear. CDR1 and CDR2 from the germline V gene are DFQATT and SNEGSKA (reference sequence). The V gene lost 6 bases and the J gene lost 2 bases, with 13 bases spanning the gap. This CDR3 has 13 residues.